Here is one TCR beta chain with its context. It has no known antigen specificity. Per-base quality was not reported, and no clone a single base away is much larger than it. To prepare the library, the immunoSEQ multiplex PCR assay was applied. A mixture of 60 forward primers for TCR Vbeta segments and 13 reverse primers for TCR Jbeta segments was used in the multiplex PCR. The CDR3 region of rearranged TCR beta genes was amplified from genomic DNA with a multiplex PCR assay. The Illumina HiSeq System was used to sequence the amplified TCR beta libraries as 87-base-pair reads. The authors' pipeline ran thus. In a later analysis, tens of millions of unique TCR beta chains were counted across the approximately 670 repertoires, and around 11 million of these chains were shared by at least two donors. Raw reads were error-corrected and collapsed into unique sequences by a nearest-neighbor algorithm in which closely related sequences were merged to remove PCR and sequencing errors. CDR3 sequences were aligned to IMGT reference sequences to assign V, D and J gene segments. Each retained sequence needed at least a six-nucleotide match to both a V gene segment and a J gene segment. Rearrangements were called productive when the CDR3 lacked stop codons and stayed in frame with V and J; all others were non-productive. CDR3 was defined by IMGT convention, running from the second conserved V-encoded cysteine to the conserved J-encoded phenylalanine. The earlier analysis of about 640 of the donors excluded any sequence lacking an unambiguous match to a single V gene segment. An earlier analysis of some 500 of the donors classified V segments as functional when productive rearrangements were above 56.7% and as segregating when the standard deviation between donors was above 5%. To diagnose cytomegalovirus status from the catalog of TCR beta chain sequences, a statistical classification framework was built. In a later analysis, V and J genes were assigned by comparing TCR nucleotide sequences against IMGT/GENE-DB human TR gene sequences. Using the TCRdist pipeline, a later analysis assigned CDR3 sequences along with most-parsimonious VDJ recombination scenarios. A later analysis defined each TCR beta chain by its CDR3 amino acid sequence plus V-gene family, and excluded reads lacking a unique V-gene family. In a later analysis, approximately 640 highly shared, low-generation-probability nucleotide sequences were removed to address suspected cross-contamination and a sequencing artifact. In a later analysis, a clonal expansion index for each public chain was calculated from normalized within-repertoire ranks of inferred template counts. In a later analysis, generation probabilities were computed with a VDJ recombination model fitted to out-of-frame rearrangements, and the resulting probabilities were checked against IGoR. A later analysis scored TCR-TCR, TCR-HLA and TCR-CMV co-occurrence with hypergeometric tests, applying a repertoire-size bias correction to TCR pairs. To estimate false discovery rates, a later analysis permuted the HLA or CMV assignments 20 times. In a later analysis, co-occurring TCRs were grouped using DBSCAN, with TCRdist sequence similarity added in when clustering inside HLA-allele-positive subsets. Co-occurrence clustering excluded repertoires with fewer than 30,000 or more than 120,000 public chains, plus five with anomalous nucleotide sharing. Drawn from immuneACCESS, this table holds only the in-frame rearrangements with V and J called that TCRdb kept. Clones are partly lost; checked studies trace under half to an unresolved V gene and leave the rest unexplained. That table furnishes V, J and clone size, whereas the DNA furnished D and trimming. For this sample the table gives fewer than 140,000 clones, of which over 60% were detected only once. The ten biggest clones cover under 8% of the sample.

These data are taken from a study of cytomegalovirus exposure and HLA in healthy donors (dated by TCRdb to about 2017). Concerning the study at large: In an earlier analysis of several hundred of the donors, 276 Gb of sequence data and 95 million to 130 million unique TCR beta sequences from about 179 million T cells were reported. An early release covering roughly 640 HLA-typed donors comprised approximately 300 gigabases of sequencing data and approximately 80 million unique TCR sequences. Of the 350 to 450 genotyped donors, approximately 83% fell in the genetic ancestry cluster associated with self-reported Caucasian donors. The study aimed to test whether cataloging public T cell receptors could reveal signatures of past pathogen exposure. The study used immunosequencing to profile the T cell repertoires of several hundred subjects and linked those repertoires to cytomegalovirus serostatus. Besides the first cohort of roughly 660 subjects, a separate validation cohort made up of 95 to 150 different subjects was used. To predict cytomegalovirus infection status, the study combined high-throughput TCR immunosequencing, statistical association of individual TCRs with disease status, and machine learning. To study patterns of TCR occurrence, a later analysis re-analyzed previously published TCR beta repertoires from more than 550 donors and added high-resolution HLA genotyping. Rather than drawing on any new phenotypic data, the later analysis identified candidate immune exposures from TCR beta sequences and the way those sequences occurred across donors. An earlier analysis of about 620 of the donors applied high-throughput TCR beta sequencing to assess whether each TCR beta V gene segment acted as functional or pseudogenic. Donor age, sex, ethnicity and CMV serostatus were compiled together with the repertoire data. Genome-wide SNP genotypes for about 55% of the 666 donors were used in a later genetic analysis, which treated that subset as a discovery cohort. Every discovery cohort repertoire had been produced on one sequencing platform. Both class I and class II loci were covered by HLA typing, at four-digit resolution. Typing coverage differed by locus: A, B, C, DRB1 and DQB1 were typed in roughly 620-630 donors, DQA1 in approximately 520, DPA1 in 600 to 610, and DPB1 in 450 to 480. Roughly 5 DR-DQ haplotypes were handled as single units for association and clustering, since linkage in the cohort was strong. Across roughly 420 genotyped donors of the cohort, an average of roughly 250,000 unique TCR beta nucleotide sequences per donor were sequenced, and about a sixth of those sequences were non-productive. The study at large found these results: A later analysis found that TCR association rates varied across HLA loci, with DRB1 alleles showing the most associated TCRs and HLA-C alleles the fewest. Cytomegalovirus status was reported to be diagnosed by the classifier with high specificity and sensitivity in both the original and validation cohorts. It was suggested by the authors that the approach could potentially be generalized to other disease states and immunological phenotypes. According to a later analysis, most CMV-associated TCR beta chains appeared to be HLA-restricted, and the HLA associations seemed to be driven largely by CMV exposure. A later analysis reported that several top co-occurrence clusters appeared linked to parvovirus B19, influenza, CMV and Epstein-Barr virus. An earlier analysis of approximately 570 of the donors showed that most TCR beta V segments appeared in productive rearrangements either about 87% or about 30% of the time, which broadly matched IMGT annotations. Compared with the approximately 710-donor mean, donors in an Asian-associated ancestry cluster had fewer N-insertions in productive TCRs, according to a later genetic analysis. HLA typing was unavailable for some donors at each locus, so association tests used only the typed subset. The cohort was sequenced for TCR beta chains only, and without alpha or paired-chain data the features that could be detected were limited. For the cohort, immune exposure information was limited to CMV serostatus. Because the 87-base-pair reads could not distinguish some IMGT-functional V segments, including TRBV6-2 and TRBV6-3, those segments were excluded. V-gene and J-gene trimming of TCR beta chains was associated with a missense DCLRE1C variant in a later genetic analysis, and the association was replicated in an independent cohort. Correlated functional status among segregating V segments might reflect linkage disequilibrium, but an unknown experimental factor could not be ruled out. Presence/absence analyses assumed roughly uniform sequencing depth across donors, an assumption that may not hold. A cluster of highly shared sequence variants was judged likely to be a technical artifact of the sequencing pipeline. Because counts were too low, about 17 rarely observed V segments, including chromosome 9 orphons, were excluded from the earlier analysis of under 650 of the donors. A few of the identified cytomegalovirus-associated TCR beta chains were confirmed in vitro to be specific for cytomegalovirus antigens. Strong co-occurrence of HLA alleles, especially DR and DQ, made assigning TCR associations to individual alleles difficult. While some public TCRs were present in many individuals, most TCR sequences turned up only very rarely across donors. In a later analysis, 16,951 TCR beta sequences were associated with specific HLA alleles at a false discovery rate of 0.05. Compared with equally common non-associated chains, HLA-associated TCR beta chains in a later analysis were more clonally expanded and had lower generation probabilities. The study gave a list of roughly 150 TCR beta chains associated with cytomegalovirus. A further reported finding was that TCR beta sequences accurately predicted the HLA-A and HLA-B alleles for most subjects in the first cohort.

Relative to germline, V is missing 5 bases and J is missing 4 bases, with 7 bases of the junction outside any gene match. Based on the germline V gene, the CDR1 and CDR2 sequences are MDHEN and SYDVKM. The CDR3 covers 15 residues, taking in both the cysteine and the phenylalanine. The read is trimmed to its CDR3 DNA, 45 bases read in frame from base 1. The cohort consisted of 650 to 850 healthy bone marrow donors. All cohort members were sampled while nominally healthy, although unrecorded immune exposures were likely present. The donor tested CMV seropositive and was one of the 289 seropositive cohort members. A peripheral blood sample was collected from each donor, and TCR beta sequencing was performed on peripheral blood mononuclear cells. The Qiagen DNeasy Blood Extraction Kit was used to extract genomic DNA from the blood cell samples.

This TCR came from a woman between 45 and 65 years old in good health and CMV-seropositive. This receptor chain uses TRBV28 and TRBJ1-5; TRBD1 fits 8 bases in the junction. The sample taken for sequencing was PBMCs. The nucleotide sequence reads TGTGCCAGCAGTGACAGGGGTTATAGGAATCAGCCCCAGCATTTT. It is translated as CASSDRGYRNQPQHF.